Presented here are 5 T cell receptor beta chains from one specimen sequenced in a study of T cell responses to AZD1222 COVID-19 vaccine listed by TCRdb under 2021. What this sample's time point label stands for: baseline before first vaccination. Library method: the immunoSEQ multiplex PCR assay. Drawn from immuneACCESS, this table holds only the in-frame rearrangements with V and J called that TCRdb kept. Clones are partly lost; checked studies trace under half to an unresolved V gene and leave the rest unexplained. The sample table lists roughly 110,000 clones, roughly 88% of them with a count of one. Of the sample, 5.1% falls within the top ten clones. Sequenced here: peripheral blood, sampled on day 0 of AZD1222 vaccination. The receptors derive from an adult in good health.

This clone was recorded once. The J gene is TRBJ1-5, the V gene TRBV7-2; D possibly corresponds to TRBD1 (5 bases). V was shortened by 0 bases and J by 11 bases, with 20 bases between the two germline ends. This CDR3 is built from 16 residues. CDR1 is SGHTA, CDR2 FQGNSA, per germline. CDR3 loop: CASSLAPGTPKYAQHF. The CDR3 nucleotides are TGTGCCAGCAGCTTAGCCCCCGGGACTCCCAAATACGCCCAGCATTTT.

The genes are TRBV11-2 and TRBJ2-7, with 11 bases lining up with TRBD2. This CDR3 has 15 residues. With V trimmed by 5 bases and J by 4 bases, 7 bases remained unmatched. Per the germline V gene, CDR1 is SGHAT and CDR2 is FQNNGV. CDR3: CASSLGTSGVYEQYF. In DNA, the CDR3 is TGTGCCAGCAGCCTAGGGACTAGCGGAGTATACGAGCAGTACTTC. Full variable domain (remainder filled in from reference TRBV11-2 and TRBJ2-7): EAGVAQSPRYKIIEKRQSVAFWCNPISGHATLYWYQQILGQGPKLLIQFQNNGVVDDSQLPKDRFSAERLKGVDSTLKIQPAKLEDSAVYLCASSLGTSGVYEQYFGPGTRLTVT.

A word on this clone: Other DNA sequences of this sample code for an identical CDR3. The rearrangement joins TRBV18 to TRBJ2-7; the D is unclear. Per germline, CDR1 KGHSH and CDR2 LQKENI. This CDR3 has 14 residues. V was pared by 3 bases and J by 2 bases, with 11 bases between. The CDR3 sequence: CASSPRTDPYEQYF. The CDR3 DNA follows: TGTGCCAGCTCACCTAGGACCGATCCCTACGAGCAGTACTTC.

The rearrangement links TRBV28 to TRBJ1-1, with a tentative D call TRBD1 (5 bases). Per germline, CDR1 MDHEN and CDR2 SYDVKM. The V end was cut by 6 bases, the J end by 0 bases, with 23 bases between. The CDR3 is 18 amino acids. The CDR3 is CASSPLLSSDRLNTEAFF. The CDR3 DNA sequence: TGTGCCAGCAGCCCGCTCCTTTCCTCCGACAGACTGAACACTGAAGCTTTCTTT.

The table lists this clone with a count of one. The chain links TRBV2 to TRBJ1-4, with 8 bases matching TRBD1. CDR1 is SNHLY, CDR2 FYNNEI, per germline. The V segment lost 11 bases and the J segment 5 bases; nucleotides outside the gene matches: 10. There are 14 residues in the CDR3. CDR3 region: CAGAPGQANEKLFF. The CDR3 DNA reads TGTGCCGGAGCCCCGGGACAGGCCAATGAAAAACTGTTTTTT.